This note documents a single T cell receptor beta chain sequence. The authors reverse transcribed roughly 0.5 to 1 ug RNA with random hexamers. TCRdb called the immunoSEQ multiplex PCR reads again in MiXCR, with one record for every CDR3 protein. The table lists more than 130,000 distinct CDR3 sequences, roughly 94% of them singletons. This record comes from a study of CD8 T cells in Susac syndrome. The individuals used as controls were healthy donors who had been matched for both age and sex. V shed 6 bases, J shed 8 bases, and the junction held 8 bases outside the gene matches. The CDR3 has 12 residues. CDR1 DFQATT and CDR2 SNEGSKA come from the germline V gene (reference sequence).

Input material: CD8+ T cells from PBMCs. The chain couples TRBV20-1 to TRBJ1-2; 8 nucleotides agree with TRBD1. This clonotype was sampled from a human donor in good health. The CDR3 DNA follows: TGCAGTGCCAAGGGACAGGAAGAGGGCTACACCTTC. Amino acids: CSAKGQEEGYTF.